The sequence of this T cell receptor (beta chain) was determined in a study of shared clonotypes between healthy human individuals. Study information: Plates per donor: three CD4 naive, three CD4 memory, two CD8 naive, one CD8 memory. General study points: Sorted-subset sequencing was shown by rarefaction to be incomplete despite large depth.

Per the original methods: ImmunoSEQ gave junction-only sequences without quality scores, so filtering differed. TCRdb's copy holds only in-frame clones and misses some; the assay was immunoSEQ multiplex PCR. V, J and clone size are those of that table, while D and trimming were read from the DNA. The profile shows about 2 million clones, about 95% of them singletons. CD45RO-negative, CCR7-positively selected cells formed the naive CD8 fraction, excluding terminally differentiated effector memory CD45RA+ cells. Those who donated, Caucasian adults without exception, all lived in Nashville, Tennessee. As to this clone: What it recognizes is unknown.

The ends were cut back, 8 bases at V and 2 bases at J, with 10 bases in the middle. Germline V gene sequence: CDR1 SNHLY, CDR2 FYNNEI. This CDR3 contains 13 residues. The V call is TRBV2, the J call TRBJ2-1; TRBD2 is a possible D gene (5 bases). This TCR was recovered from a man aged 18 to 30 in good health. What was sequenced was naive CD8+ T cells sorted from blood. CDR3: CASLGSAYNEQFF. In DNA form, the CDR3 reads TGTGCCAGCCTGGGTAGCGCCTACAATGAGCAGTTCTTC.